This T cell receptor beta chain was found in a study of T cell responses to AZD1222 COVID-19 vaccine. About the research overall: Second-dose schedules of about 4 or about 12 weeks were combined.

The protocol was immunoSEQ multiplex PCR, while the TCRdb copy is restricted to in-frame clones and leaves out a portion. The sample has more than 150,000 clones, about 92% seen once; the top ten hold 8.5% to 12%. Per the germline V gene, CDR1 is SGHDN and CDR2 is FVKESK. The ends were cut back, 3 bases at V and 3 bases at J, with 13 bases in the middle. The CDR3 spans 15 residues. This chain connects TRBV14 to TRBJ2-3; D might be TRBD1 or TRBD2, each matching 6 bases. The source is an adult in good health. Sequencing was performed on peripheral blood, taken on day 0 of AZD1222 vaccination. CDR3 DNA: TGTGCCAGCAGCCAGGGCCGGGGGCGAACAGATACGCAGTATTTT. This sequence encodes CASSQGRGRTDTQYF.